One sample yielded the 6 T cell receptor beta chains listed below, sequenced in a study of blood T cell repertoires in COVID-19. Method: immunoSEQ multiplex PCR; TCRdb's copy keeps in-frame clones and lacks some. This sample has fewer than 200,000 clones, with around 90% found just once. Material for sequencing was peripheral blood. The receptor source for this set is a man in his forties or fifties with acute or convalescent COVID-19.

The chain is built from TRBV7-9 and TRBJ2-3, with TRBD2 matching over 11 bases. This CDR3 has 15 amino acids. V lost 5 bases, J lost 3 bases, and 4 bases stayed unmatched. The germline V gene has CDR1 SEHNR and CDR2 FQNEAQ (reference sequence). The CDR3 spells CASSPASGRTDTQYF. The CDR3 DNA follows: TGTGCCAGCAGCCCAGCTAGCGGGAGGACAGATACGCAGTATTTT.

V is TRBV6-6 and J is TRBJ1-6, with TRBD1 matching over 7 bases. J gave up 10 bases and V 5 bases, and 8 bases lay outside the gene matches. Germline-derived CDR1 and CDR2 are MNHNY and SVGAGI (reference sequence). This CDR3 is built from 14 residues. The CDR3 nucleotides read TGTGCCAGCAGTCAAATCACAGGGGAATCACCCCTCCACTTT. It is translated as CASSQITGESPLHF.

CDR3 sequence (DNA): TGTGCCACCAGCCGAGCGGGGGGACGGAGCACAGATACGCAGTATTTT. It specifies CATSRAGGRSTDTQYF. J is TRBJ2-3 and V is TRBV15; 9 nucleotides agree with TRBD2. The CDR3 is 16 residues long. V gave up 5 bases and J gave up 0 bases; unmatched junction bases: 6. Germline assignment: CDR1 LNHNV and CDR2 YYDKDF (reference sequence).

To note about this clone: The identical CDR3 is also encoded by other nucleotide sequences in the sample. The rearrangement links TRBV7-2 to TRBJ2-5, with D perhaps TRBD2 (7 bases). V was cut by 1 base and J by 5 bases, with 14 bases left in between. Germline lookup yields CDR1 SGHTA and CDR2 FQGNSA. The CDR3 has 15 residues. The CDR3 region has the DNA TGTGCCAGCAGCTTAGTGGGGGGGGCCTATGAGACCCAGTACTTC. The encoded protein is CASSLVGGAYETQYF.

This chain uses TRBV7-3 with TRBJ2-1; 11 nucleotides match TRBD1. Germline V gene sequence: CDR1 SGHTA, CDR2 FQGTGA. J gave up 10 bases and V 4 bases, and 3 bases lay outside the gene matches. This CDR3 is built from 13 residues. This CDR3 reads CASSSGTGGEQFF. The CDR3 nucleotides read TGTGCCAGCAGCTCGGGGACAGGGGGAGAGCAGTTCTTC. The variable domain in full, completed from reference TRBV7-3 and TRBJ2-1, reads GAGVSQTPSNKVTEKGKYVELRCDPISGHTALYWYRQSLGQGPEFLIYFQGTGAADDSGLPNDRFFAVRPEGSVSTLKIQRTERGDSAVYLCASSSGTGGEQFFGPGTRLTVL.

The rearrangement uses TRBV5-1 and TRBJ1-1; possibly TRBD1 for D (5 bases). There are 14 residues in the CDR3. Trimming pared 3 bases from V and 0 bases from J, leaving 9 bases between. Germline V gene lookup returns CDR1 SGHRS and CDR2 YFSETQ. CDR3 nucleotides: TGCGCCAGCAGCTGGGGGGGTTTGAACACTGAAGCTTTCTTT. Amino acids: CASSWGGLNTEAFF.